The clone carrying this T cell receptor (beta chain) was seen more than once but under ten times. These data originate in a study of T cell clones after liver transplantation. Germline CDR1 and CDR2: SEHNR and FQNEAQ (reference sequence). V was cut by 5 bases and J by 5 bases, with 11 bases left in between. The length of the CDR3 is 13 residues. Clones were sequenced by immunoSEQ multiplex PCR, and TCRdb holds only the in-frame ones, with some missing. Here the sample spans 50,000 to 70,000 clones, approximately 70% being singletons. The V gene is TRBV7-9, the J gene TRBJ2-3; D may be TRBD2 (5 bases). This TCR was recovered from a human patient who received a liver transplant. Some T cells may originate from the graft donor. Sequenced here: CD4+ T cells from blood, sampled at the approximately 16-month timepoint. This chain's CDR3 is CASSGRSGDTQYF. In DNA, the CDR3 is TGTGCCAGCAGCGGCCGCAGCGGAGATACGCAGTATTTT.